Included here is one T cell receptor (beta chain) sequence, with context. What it binds is unknown. Other DNA sequences in the same sample also yield this CDR3. The V end lost 3 bases, the J end lost 2 bases, and 11 bases lay between the germline ends. The CDR3 is 13 residues long. The germline V gene has CDR1 SQVTM and CDR2 ANQGSEA. These data belong to a study of OX40 agonist ivuxolimab in advanced cancers. Overall study context: The patients got ivuxolimab, which is an agonistic anti-OX40 (CD134) antibody. Study results and limitations: With doses of 0.1 to 3.0 mg/kg, CD4+ and CD8+ blood T cells had undergone clonal expansion by week 6. It was not determined which antigens were specifically recognized by the peripheral T cells that had undergone clonal expansion. The study found that CD8+ T cells averaged more expanded clones than CD4+.

Assay used: immunoSEQ multiplex PCR; TCRdb lists only in-frame clones, some missing. In the table there are approximately 44,000 clones, about four fifths of which are singletons. The receptor comes from an adult with an advanced solid tumor such as melanoma, head and neck, liver or kidney cancer. The chain employs TRBV29-1 and TRBJ2-7; a weak D match, TRBD2 (6 bases). The sample in question was CD4+ or CD8+ T cells sorted from blood, obtained in a trial of the OX40 agonist ivuxolimab. Here the CDR3 reads CSVEGGGTYEQYF. For the CDR3, the DNA is TGCAGCGTTGAGGGGGGAGGTACCTACGAGCAGTACTTC.